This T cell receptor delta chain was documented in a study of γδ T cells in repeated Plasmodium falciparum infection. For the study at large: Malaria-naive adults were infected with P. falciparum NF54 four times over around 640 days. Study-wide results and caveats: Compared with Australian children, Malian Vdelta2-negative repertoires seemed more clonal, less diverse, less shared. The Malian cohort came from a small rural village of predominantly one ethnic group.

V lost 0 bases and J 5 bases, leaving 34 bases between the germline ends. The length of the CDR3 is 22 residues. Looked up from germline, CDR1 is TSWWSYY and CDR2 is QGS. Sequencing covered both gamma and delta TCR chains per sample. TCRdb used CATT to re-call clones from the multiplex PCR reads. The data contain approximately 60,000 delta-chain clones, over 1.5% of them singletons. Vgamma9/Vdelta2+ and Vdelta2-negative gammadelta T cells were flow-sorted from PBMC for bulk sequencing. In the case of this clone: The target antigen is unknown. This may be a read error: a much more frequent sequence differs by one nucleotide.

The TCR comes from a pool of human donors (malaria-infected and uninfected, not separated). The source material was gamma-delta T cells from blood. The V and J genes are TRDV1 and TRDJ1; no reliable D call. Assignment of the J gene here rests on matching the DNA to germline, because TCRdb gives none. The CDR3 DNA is TGTGCTCTTGGGGAACTCTACCGAGCGTCGTTGTTCTCCCTAACCCTTAAGGATAAACTCATCTTT. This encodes CALGELYRASLFSLTLKDKLIF.